Presented here are 18 T cell receptor beta chains from one specimen sequenced in a study of identical twins (dated by TCRdb to the mid-2010s). Library construction relied on 5' RACE. Sequencing took place on an Illumina HiSeq 2000. TCRdb redid the processing of the public reads, applying fastp at Q25 and MiXCR, and retained in-frame beta chains. Each CDR3 protein gets just one entry, which takes the most common genes and DNA from the rows behind it. The sample yields 250,000 to 300,000 distinct CDR3 sequences; approximately 8.6% were counted once. The top ten clonotypes cover about 3% of the sample. This sample also appeared in a second study, on yellow fever vaccine responses in identical twins.

Source material: CD8+ T cells sorted from blood. The receptor source for this set is a woman between 18 and 29 years old in good health.

This clonotype was detected many times. The rearrangement uses TRBV29-1 and TRBJ2-3; TRBD2 aligns across 14 bases. There are 18 residues in the CDR3. Germline CDR1 reads SQVTM; CDR2 reads ANQGSEA. V was pared by 1 base and J by 0 bases, with 6 bases of the junction left unmatched. CDR3 nucleotide sequence: TGCAGCGTTGAAGCGCCCAGACTAGCGGGAGGGAGCACAGATACGCAGTATTTT. Translation gives CSVEAPRLAGGSTDTQYF.

In this sample, this clonotype turned up many times. J is TRBJ2-1 and V is TRBV29-1, with D possibly being TRBD1 or TRBD2 (5 bases each). The CDR3 covers 15 residues. V lost 7 bases, J lost 5 bases, and 21 bases lay in between. Germline assignment: CDR1 SQVTM and CDR2 ANQGSEA. In nucleotides, the CDR3 is TGCAGCGCATACAGCCGGGACGGAAGTGACAATGAGCAGTTCTTC. Amino acid sequence: CSAYSRDGSDNEQFF.

This clonotype came up many times. This chain links TRBV20-1 with TRBJ2-1; 14 nucleotides agree with TRBD2. Germline lookup yields CDR1 DFQATT and CDR2 SNEGSKA (reference sequence). The trim removed 1 base at V and 7 bases at J, leaving 6 bases unmatched. This CDR3 is 16 amino acids long. The CDR3 loop reads CSARGRLAGGPNEQFF. The CDR3 DNA reads as TGCAGTGCTAGAGGCCGACTAGCGGGGGGGCCTAATGAGCAGTTCTTC.

This clonotype was counted between two and nine times. The chain joins TRBV3-1 to TRBJ2-5, with TRBD2 matching 7 bases. V shed 5 bases, J shed 3 bases, and the junction held 9 bases outside the gene matches. CDR1 and CDR2 (germline): LGHDT, YNNKEL (reference sequence). This CDR3 spans 15 amino acids. The CDR3 DNA follows: TGTGCCAGCAGCGAATTCACAGCGGGAAAAGAGACCCAGTACTTC. Protein sequence: CASSEFTAGKETQYF.

This clonotype occurred a few times. This chain joins TRBV4-2 and TRBJ2-1, with D maybe TRBD2 (6 bases). Germline-derived CDR1 and CDR2 are LGHNA and YNFKEQ. The V end lost 0 bases, the J end lost 4 bases, and 16 bases lay between the germline ends. The CDR3 consists of 17 residues. The CDR3 is CASSQEWVAGTYNEQFF. In DNA form, the CDR3 reads TGTGCCAGCAGCCAAGAGTGGGTCGCGGGGACTTACAATGAGCAGTTCTTC.

In its sample, this clonotype was seen a few times. The chain combines TRBV5-1 with TRBJ1-1, with a weak D call TRBD1 (5 bases). This CDR3 has 17 residues. Per the germline V gene, CDR1 is SGHRS and CDR2 is YFSETQ. V lost 0 bases, J lost 0 bases, and 15 bases lay in between. CDR3 coding DNA: TGCGCCAGCAGCTTGGAGTCTGCGGGGCGAATGAACACTGAAGCTTTCTTT. It specifies CASSLESAGRMNTEAFF.

This clonotype was seen a few times. The chain has TRBV29-1 and TRBJ2-2, with D unresolved. V dropped 4 bases and J dropped 6 bases, with 9 bases sitting between them. Germline-derived CDR1 and CDR2 are SQVTM and ANQGSEA. The CDR3 loop spans 12 amino acids. As DNA, the CDR3 is TGCAGCGTTGTGCGTCAATCCGGGGAGCTGTTTTTT. Protein sequence: CSVVRQSGELFF.

The chain joins TRBV20-1 to TRBJ2-2, with D possibly matching TRBD2 (6 bases). Germline assignment: CDR1 DFQATT and CDR2 SNEGSKA (reference sequence). V dropped 6 bases and J dropped 6 bases, with 20 bases sitting between them. CDR3 size: 15 residues. The CDR3 region has the DNA TGCAGTGCCCTACCCCTAGCGAATGGCGCCGGGGAGCTGTTTTTT. It is translated as CSALPLANGAGELFF.

This clonotype showed up just a few times. A read error may account for a junction end that differs from germline. V gene TRBV20-1 combines with J gene TRBJ2-1, with 12 nucleotides matching TRBD2. The CDR3 runs to 16 residues. CDR1 is DFQATT, CDR2 SNEGSKA, per germline (reference sequence). CDR3 in DNA: TGCTGTGCTAGAGAACTAGCGGGAGGATCCTACAATGAGCAGTTCTTC. Amino acids: CCARELAGGSYNEQFF.

Ten or more counts support this clonotype. Germline and junction disagree at one end, which may indicate a read error. The V and J genes are TRBV7-9 and TRBJ2-7; weak D call: TRBD1 (5 bases). Germline V gene lookup returns CDR1 SEHNR and CDR2 FQNEAQ (reference sequence). CDR3 length: 12 residues. CDR3 sequence reads: CASSLGDYEQYF. CDR3 bases: TGTGCCAGCAGTTTAGGGGACTACGAGCAGTACTTC.

This clonotype came up a few times. The rearrangement joins TRBV7-9 to TRBJ2-7; unclear D gene. The germline gives CDR1 SEHNR, CDR2 FQNEAQ (reference sequence). The CDR3 length is 14 residues. V lost 5 bases and J lost 3, with 14 bases in between. CDR3 bases: TGTGCCAGCAGCAAGCCCGACGGAGTCTACGAGCAGTACTTC. The encoded protein is CASSKPDGVYEQYF.

This clonotype has at least ten counts. The chain uses TRBV5-1 and TRBJ2-3; TRBD1 agrees at 10 bases. This CDR3 contains 16 residues. J lost 4 bases, V lost 4 bases, and 9 bases had no gene match. From germline, CDR1 is SGHRS and CDR2 YFSETQ. CDR3 bases: TGCGCCAGCAGCCCCTGGACAGGGGGAATATCAGATACGCAGTATTTT. Protein sequence: CASSPWTGGISDTQYF.

This clonotype appeared a few times. The rearrangement links TRBV20-1 to TRBJ2-3; 10 bases agree with TRBD2. Per germline, CDR1 DFQATT and CDR2 SNEGSKA (reference sequence). CDR3 size: 14 residues. With V trimmed by 7 bases and J by 4 bases, 8 bases remained unmatched. CDR3 amino acids: CSGYRTSGSDTQYF. CDR3 nucleotides: TGCAGTGGATATAGGACTAGCGGATCAGATACGCAGTATTTT.

This clonotype was counted ten times or more. This chain links TRBV3-2 with TRBJ2-7; the DNA was not compared with TRBD1, the D call given in the table. TRBV3-2 counts as a pseudogene. This CDR3 has 17 amino acids. CDR3 sequence: CASSQDARADRSYEQYF. The CDR3 DNA follows: TGTGCCAGCAGCCAAGATGCTAGGGCGGATCGATCCTACGAGCAGTACTTC.

This chain joins TRBV29-1 and TRBJ2-7; D is tentatively TRBD1 or TRBD2 (5 bases each). V was cut by 4 bases and J by 3 bases, with 13 bases left in between. The CDR3 runs 13 residues. The germline V gene has CDR1 SQVTM and CDR2 ANQGSEA. CDR3: CSVGPGPSYEQYF. The CDR3 nucleotides read TGCAGCGTTGGCCCGGGGCCCAGCTACGAGCAGTACTTC.

The CDR3 sequence is CASSPYPGLSYQETQYF. CDR3 nucleotide sequence: TGTGCCAGCTCACCATATCCGGGGCTAAGTTATCAAGAGACCCAGTACTTC. V is TRBV18 and J is TRBJ2-5; tentatively, D is TRBD1 or TRBD2 (5 bases each). The ends were cut back, 2 bases at V and 2 bases at J, with 18 bases in the middle. Germline V gene data show CDR1 as KGHSH and CDR2 as LQKENI. The CDR3 runs 17 residues.

A few counts support this clonotype. The chain recombines TRBV7-3 with TRBJ2-1; TRBD1 matches at 9 bases. The CDR3 covers 15 residues. V dropped 4 bases and J dropped 4; count of bases not matched to a gene: 5. Per the germline V gene, CDR1 is SGHTA and CDR2 is FQGTGA. The CDR3 region is CASSYLGQGYNEQFF. The CDR3 DNA reads as TGTGCCAGCAGCTATTTAGGACAGGGGTACAATGAGCAGTTCTTC.

In this sample, this clonotype turned up many times. V gene TRBV14 combines with J gene TRBJ2-2; possibly TRBD1 for D (6 bases). The CDR3 sequence is 16 residues long. V lost 0 bases and J lost 4, with 12 bases in between. Germline CDR1 is SGHDN and CDR2 is FVKESK. DNA of the CDR3: TGTGCCAGCAGCCAAGAACTAACAGGGCTCACCGGGGAGCTGTTTTTT. Its protein product is CASSQELTGLTGELFF.